Below, 21 T cell receptor beta chains from the same sample are listed, as sequenced in a study of cytomegalovirus exposure and HLA in healthy donors. The PCR ran on 60 Vbeta and 13 Jbeta primers. Clones were sequenced by immunoSEQ multiplex PCR, and TCRdb holds only the in-frame ones, with some missing. The data show about 180,000 clones, with around three quarters seen just once and 1% held by the top ten. The specimen sequenced was PBMCs. The receptors stem from a woman in her 50s in good health and CMV-seropositive.

The chain recombines TRBV19 with TRBJ1-1, with TRBD1 matching over 7 bases. After removal of 7 bases from V and 10 bases from J, the junction contained 9 bases not matched to a gene. The CDR3 length is 12 residues. Germline CDR1 is LNHDA and CDR2 is SQIVND (reference sequence). The CDR3 DNA is TGTGCCAGTACCTGGGACAGCCAGGGAGCTTTCTTT. This gives the protein CASTWDSQGAFF.

The rearrangement joins TRBV4-2 to TRBJ2-7, with unresolved D. Trimming stripped 0 bases from V and 3 bases from J, with 6 bases between. CDR1 and CDR2 (germline): LGHNA, YNFKEQ. There are 13 residues in the CDR3. The DNA for the CDR3 is TGTGCCAGCAGCCAAGATACTTTCTACGAGCAGTACTTC. Protein product: CASSQDTFYEQYF.

The chain links TRBV5-4 to TRBJ2-7; a weak D match, TRBD2 (5 bases). Germline V CDR1 and CDR2: SGHNT, YYREEE (reference sequence). The V end was cut by 0 bases, the J end by 0 bases, with 7 bases between. CDR3 length: 14 amino acids. CDR3 region: CASSLDSGSYEQYF. CDR3 sequence (DNA): TGTGCCAGCAGCTTGGACAGCGGCTCCTACGAGCAGTACTTC.

Comment on this clone: One end of the junction varies from germline; a read error may be responsible. The rearrangement links TRBV7-9 to TRBJ2-1; D unresolved. There are 11 residues in the CDR3. Germline V gene sequence: CDR1 SEHNR, CDR2 FQNEAQ (reference sequence). The chain's CDR3 is CASSLLVERFF. The CDR3 DNA is TGTGCCAGCAGCTTGTTGGTTGAGCGGTTCTTC.

The CDR3 is CAIRRQENQPQHF. The CDR3 coding sequence is TGTGCCATCAGGAGACAGGAAAATCAGCCCCAGCATTTT. The genes are TRBV10-3 and TRBJ1-5; maybe TRBD1 (6 bases). The V gene lost 6 bases and the J gene lost 4 bases, with 10 bases spanning the gap. The CDR3 sequence is 13 residues long. Germline assignment: CDR1 ENHRY and CDR2 SYGVKD.

The rearrangement uses TRBV7-9 and TRBJ2-3; 10 bases agree with TRBD2. This CDR3 contains 16 residues. Germline CDR1 and CDR2: SEHNR and FQNEAQ (reference sequence). J gave up 0 bases and V 5 bases, and 5 bases lay outside the gene matches. The CDR3: CASSISGRVSTDTQYF. The CDR3 bases are TGTGCCAGCAGCATCAGCGGGAGGGTTAGCACAGATACGCAGTATTTT.

The chain joins TRBV6-5 to TRBJ2-5; TRBD2 is a possible D gene (5 bases). Germline lookup yields CDR1 MNHEY and CDR2 SVGAGI. Trimming stripped 6 bases from V and 7 bases from J, with 18 bases between. CDR3 length: 14 residues. CDR3 protein: CASRAAGPSGTQYF. In DNA form, the CDR3 reads TGTGCCAGCAGAGCGGCCGGGCCCTCAGGGACCCAGTACTTC.

The chain is built from TRBV5-1 and TRBJ2-7; 9 nucleotides agree with TRBD1. V gave up 3 bases and J gave up 2 bases; unmatched junction bases: 6. The CDR3 extends over 15 amino acids. Germline CDR1 reads SGHRS; CDR2 reads YFSETQ. This chain's CDR3 is CASSWPGQGPYEQYF. The CDR3 DNA reads as TGCGCCAGCAGCTGGCCGGGACAGGGCCCCTACGAGCAGTACTTC.

The V call is TRBV9, the J call TRBJ2-2; 8 bases fit TRBD1. J gave up 7 bases and V 4 bases, and 9 bases lay outside the gene matches. The germline gives CDR1 SGDLS, CDR2 YYNGEE. The CDR3 loop spans 15 amino acids. In DNA form, the CDR3 reads TGTGCCAGCAGCCCCTTAACCACAGGGGGCGGGGAGCTGTTTTTT. It is translated as CASSPLTTGGGELFF.

In DNA form, the CDR3 reads TGTGCCAGTAGTATGGGGCCGAACACTGAAGCTTTCTTT. This encodes CASSMGPNTEAFF. V is TRBV19 and J is TRBJ1-1; the D gene is possibly TRBD1 (5 bases). The germline gives CDR1 LNHDA, CDR2 SQIVND (reference sequence). Trimming removed 3 bases at V and 1 base at J, with 6 bases between. CDR3 length: 13 residues. The full variable domain, with the rest looked up from reference TRBV19 and TRBJ1-1, is DGGITQSPKYLFRKEGQNVTLSCEQNLNHDAMYWYRQDPGQGLRLIYYSQIVNDFQKGDIAEGYSVSREKKESFPLTVTSAQKNPTAFYLCASSMGPNTEAFFGQGTRLTVV.

This chain connects TRBV14 to TRBJ1-1; D is uncertain. The CDR3 extends over 13 amino acids. The germline gives CDR1 SGHDN, CDR2 FVKESK. V dropped 0 bases and J dropped 1 base, with 3 bases sitting between them. The CDR3 sequence is CASSQDRNTEAFF. In nucleotides, the CDR3 is TGTGCCAGCAGCCAAGACAGGAACACTGAAGCTTTCTTT.

As regards this clone: Germline and junction disagree at one end, which may indicate a read error. The rearrangement links TRBV7-9 to TRBJ2-1, with TRBD2 as a possible D gene (6 bases). Germline V gene data show CDR1 as SEHNR and CDR2 as FQNEAQ (reference sequence). The CDR3 sequence is 12 residues long. The chain's CDR3 is CSSSPGSTEQFF. Here the CDR3 DNA reads TGTTCCAGCAGCCCCGGGAGTACTGAGCAGTTCTTC.

This chain connects TRBV4-3 to TRBJ2-1; 8 nucleotides match TRBD2. Germline trimming cut 2 bases from V and 7 bases from J; bases unmatched to any gene: 1. This CDR3 is 13 amino acids long. Germline V gene data show CDR1 as LGHNA and CDR2 as YSLEER. CDR3 nucleotide sequence: TGCGCCAGCAGCCAAAGCGGGAGAAATGAGCAGTTCTTC. This gives the protein CASSQSGRNEQFF.

This clone was counted between two and nine times. CDR3: CASSANREILNSPLHF. DNA of the CDR3: TGTGCCAGCAGTGCCAACAGGGAAATCCTTAATTCACCCCTCCACTTT. The chain joins TRBV6-1 to TRBJ1-6, with D maybe TRBD1 (6 bases). Germline assignment: CDR1 MNHNS and CDR2 SASEGT. The CDR3 covers 16 residues. The V and J ends lost 4 bases and 6 bases respectively, with 16 bases between them.

The rearrangement joins TRBV19 to TRBJ2-3; no clear D. Germline V gene sequence: CDR1 LNHDA, CDR2 SQIVND (reference sequence). The CDR3 sequence is 14 residues long. The V end was cut by 5 bases, the J end by 1 base, with 10 bases between. The CDR3 is CASSRVEGTDTQYF. CDR3 nucleotides: TGTGCCAGTAGTCGAGTAGAGGGCACAGATACGCAGTATTTT.

The chain has TRBV19 and TRBJ2-2; tentative D call: TRBD1 (6 bases). Between the trimmed V and J ends, which lost 8 bases and 2 bases, there was a span of 12 bases. The CDR3 extends over 14 amino acids. From germline, CDR1 is LNHDA and CDR2 SQIVND (reference sequence). This CDR3 is CASSKTGNTGELFF. For the CDR3, the DNA is TGTGCCAGTTCCAAGACAGGCAACACCGGGGAGCTGTTTTTT.

This rearrangement joins TRBV5-1 to TRBJ2-1, with TRBD2 matching over 10 bases. Trimming removed 4 bases from V and 6 bases from J; junction bases left unmatched: 10. CDR1 is SGHRS and CDR2 is YFSETQ in the germline V gene. The CDR3 covers 16 residues. The CDR3 region has the DNA TGCGCCAGCAGCCCGTGGCCCTTAGCGGGGGGCAATGAGCAGTTCTTC. Translating it yields CASSPWPLAGGNEQFF.

The rearrangement links TRBV23-1 to TRBJ1-1; the D is unclear. TRBV23-1 is recorded as an ORF, its role being uncertain. This CDR3 has 9 residues. The V and J ends lost 5 bases and 10 bases respectively, with 5 bases between them. Written as DNA, the CDR3 is TGCGCCAGCAGTACCGGAGCTTTCTTT. Translation gives CASSTGAFF.

A word on this clone: The junction departs from germline at one end; a sequencing error may be responsible. The J gene is TRBJ1-1, the V gene TRBV7-7, with TRBD1 as a possible D gene (5 bases). Germline loops: CDR1 SSHAT, CDR2 FNYEAQ (reference sequence). The CDR3 runs to 13 residues. CDR3 coding DNA: TGTGCTAGCAGCCAAGGGGAGAACACTGAAGCTTTCTTT. It specifies CASSQGENTEAFF. Full variable domain (remainder filled in from reference TRBV7-7 and TRBJ1-1): GAGVSQSPRYKVTKRGQDVTLRCDPISSHATLYWYQQALGQGPEFLTYFNYEAQPDKSGLPSDRFSAERPEGSISTLTIQRTEQRDSAMYRCASSQGENTEAFFGQGTRLTVV.

Comment on this clone: The CDR3 does not end in the conserved phenylalanine or tryptophan, so this is likely a read error. CDR3 nucleotide sequence: TGTGCCAGTAGTAAAGGACAGGGGAAAACTGAAGCTTTCCTT. Translation: CASSKGQGKTEAFL. This chain links TRBV19 with TRBJ1-1; 9 nucleotides line up with TRBD1. There are 14 residues in the CDR3. Germline-derived CDR1 and CDR2 are LNHDA and SQIVND (reference sequence). V was clipped by 4 bases and J by 5 bases; unmatched bases: 5.

J is TRBJ2-7 and V is TRBV6-6; TRBD2 is a possible D gene (5 bases). Looked up from germline, CDR1 is MNHNY and CDR2 is SVGAGI (reference sequence). Trimming took off 0 bases at V and 4 bases at J, with 16 bases between the two ends. The CDR3 has 16 amino acids. CDR3 protein: CASSYSGGWRSYEQYF. The CDR3 region has the DNA TGTGCCAGCAGTTACTCCGGTGGGTGGAGGAGTTACGAGCAGTACTTC.